The present TCR beta chain was sequenced within a study of T cell responses to AZD1222 COVID-19 vaccine. The study's findings and limits: Regions left unmutated in variants are reportedly the target of nearly half of spike-specific TCRs. Only a handful of AZD1222 recipients, roughly six in all, had baseline seropositivity.

Sequencing was performed with immunoSEQ multiplex PCR; in TCRdb, only in-frame clones are kept and a portion is missing. The sample contains approximately 140,000 clones, over 85% of which appear only once. Germline CDR1 is GTSNPN and CDR2 is SVGIG (reference sequence). The V and J ends lost 4 bases and 0 bases respectively, with 13 bases between them. CDR3 length: 16 amino acids. A remark on this clone: As yet, its antigen is unknown.

This specimen consisted of peripheral blood, obtained on day 0 of AZD1222 vaccination. The chain is built from TRBV30 and TRBJ1-6; D might be TRBD1 (5 bases). This receptor was taken from an adult in good health. DNA for the CDR3: TGTGCCTGGACCGAGGGGAGGAGCTCCTATAATTCACCCCTCCACTTT. Protein product: CAWTEGRSSYNSPLHF.